This T cell receptor beta chain was recorded in a study of cytomegalovirus exposure and HLA in healthy donors (dated by TCRdb to about 2017). Looking at the study overall: According to an earlier analysis of several hundred of the donors, roughly 180 million T cells yielded 120 million or so unique TCR beta sequences and 276 Gb of sequence data. Approximately 300 gigabases of sequencing data and 70 million to 95 million unique TCR sequences made up an early release that covered fewer than 650 HLA-typed donors. Of the 398 genotyped donors, 65% to 90% fell in the genetic ancestry cluster associated with self-reported Caucasian donors. The study aimed to test whether cataloging public T cell receptors could reveal signatures of past pathogen exposure. The study profiled the T cell repertoires of under 700 subjects by immunosequencing and related them to cytomegalovirus serostatus. A separate validation cohort of over a hundred different subjects was used in addition to the approximately 700-subject first cohort. To predict cytomegalovirus infection status, the study brought together high-throughput TCR immunosequencing, statistical association of individual TCRs with disease status, and machine learning. A later analysis re-examined previously published TCR beta repertoires from just over 650 donors and added high-resolution HLA genotyping to investigate patterns of TCR occurrence. The later analysis used no new phenotypic data to find candidate immune exposures, relying instead on TCR beta sequences and their occurrence across donors. In an earlier analysis of 587 of the donors, high-throughput TCR beta sequencing was used to judge whether each TCR beta V gene segment behaved as functional or pseudogenic. Alongside the repertoire data, information on donor age, sex, ethnicity and CMV serostatus was compiled. In a later genetic analysis, genome-wide SNP genotypes for about three fifths of the 666 donors were used, and that subset was treated as a discovery cohort. All discovery cohort repertoires had been generated on a single sequencing platform. HLA typing covered class I and class II loci at four-digit resolution. The number of typed donors differed by locus: roughly 620-630 for A, B, C, DRB1 and DQB1; 500 to 550 for DQA1; about 600 for DPA1; and approximately 450 for DPB1. Roughly 5 DR-DQ haplotypes were handled as single units for association and clustering, since linkage in the cohort was strong. On average, 235,054 unique TCR beta nucleotide sequences were sequenced per donor among several hundred genotyped donors of the cohort, with roughly a sixth of those sequences being non-productive. Overall results and qualifications from the work: Only TCR beta chains were sequenced in this cohort, and the absence of alpha or paired-chain data limited detectable features. Presence/absence analyses assumed roughly uniform sequencing depth across donors, an assumption that may not hold. The classifier was reported to diagnose cytomegalovirus status with high specificity and sensitivity in both the original cohort and the validation cohort. A later analysis found that TCR association rates varied across HLA loci, with DRB1 alleles showing the most associated TCRs and HLA-C alleles the fewest. While some public TCRs were present in many individuals, most TCR sequences turned up only very rarely across donors. A cluster of highly shared sequence variants was judged likely to represent a technical artifact of the sequencing pipeline. V-gene and J-gene trimming of TCR beta chains was associated with a missense DCLRE1C variant in a later genetic analysis, and the association was replicated in an independent cohort. The 87-base-pair reads could not distinguish some IMGT-functional V segments, including TRBV6-2 and TRBV6-3, so those segments were excluded. According to the authors, the approach could potentially be generalized to other disease states and immunological phenotypes. CMV serostatus was the only immune exposure information available for the cohort. Because counts were too low, seventeen rarely observed V segments, including chromosome 9 orphons, were excluded from the earlier analysis of roughly 580 of the donors. A later genetic analysis reported fewer N-insertions in productive TCRs among donors in an Asian-associated ancestry cluster than the roughly 620-donor mean. Because HLA typing was unavailable for some donors at each locus, only the typed subset was used in association tests. At a false discovery rate of 0.05, a later analysis linked around 15,000 TCR beta sequences to specific HLA alleles. In a later analysis, several top co-occurrence clusters were reported to appear linked to parvovirus B19, influenza, CMV and Epstein-Barr virus. Correlated functional status among segregating V segments might reflect linkage disequilibrium, but an unknown experimental factor could not be ruled out. A few of the identified cytomegalovirus-associated TCR beta chains were confirmed in vitro to be specific for cytomegalovirus antigens. The study listed around 160 TCR beta chains as associated with cytomegalovirus. In a later analysis, HLA-associated TCR beta chains showed more clonal expansion and lower generation probabilities than non-associated chains that were equally common. Broadly in line with IMGT annotations, most TCR beta V segments showed up in productive rearrangements about 87% or about 30% of the time in an earlier analysis of a few hundred of the donors. A further reported finding was that TCR beta sequences accurately predicted the HLA-A and HLA-B alleles for most subjects in the first cohort. Strong co-occurrence of HLA alleles, especially DR and DQ, made assigning TCR associations to individual alleles difficult. In a later analysis, most CMV-associated TCR beta chains were found to appear HLA-restricted, with HLA associations seemingly driven largely by CMV exposure.

In total, over 600 healthy bone marrow donors made up the cohort. Cohort members were all nominally healthy when sampled, although unrecorded immune exposures were likely present. The donor tested CMV seropositive, placing the donor among the 289 seropositive members of the cohort. A peripheral blood sample was provided by each donor, and peripheral blood mononuclear cells were used for TCR beta sequencing. The Qiagen DNeasy Blood Extraction Kit was used to extract genomic DNA from the blood cell samples. The germline V gene (reference sequence) gives CDR1 as SGHNT and CDR2 as YYREEE. V has 5 bases trimmed and J has 5 bases trimmed; junction bases matching no gene number 6. Measured from the cysteine to the phenylalanine, the CDR3 is 13 residues long. Only the CDR3 part of the read is kept: 39 bases, read in frame from the first base. The protocol used for the library was the immunoSEQ multiplex PCR assay. For the multiplex PCR, a mixture combining 60 forward primers for TCR Vbeta segments and 13 reverse primers for TCR Jbeta segments was used. Amplification of the CDR3 region of rearranged TCR beta genes was performed with a multiplex PCR assay on genomic DNA. The amplified TCR beta libraries were sequenced on the Illumina HiSeq System as 87-base-pair reads. On the authors' methods: In a later analysis, tens of millions of unique TCR beta chains were counted across the 500 to 850 repertoires, and approximately 11 million of these chains were shared by at least two donors. A nearest-neighbor algorithm error-corrected the raw reads and collapsed the reads into unique sequences, merging closely related sequences to remove PCR and sequencing errors. CDR3 sequences were aligned to IMGT reference sequences to assign V, D and J gene segments. For a sequence to be retained, a match of at least six nucleotides was required to both a V gene segment and a J gene segment. Rearrangements were classified as productive when the CDR3 lacked stop codons and remained in frame with V and J, and all other rearrangements were classified as non-productive. CDR3 was defined by IMGT convention, running from the second conserved V-encoded cysteine to the conserved J-encoded phenylalanine. In an earlier analysis of more than 550 of the donors, sequences lacking an unambiguous match to a single V gene segment were excluded. In an earlier analysis of almost 600 of the donors, a V segment was called functional when productive rearrangements were above 56.7%, and segregating when the standard deviation between donors exceeded 5%. A statistical classification framework was developed to diagnose cytomegalovirus status using the catalog of TCR beta chain sequences. In a later analysis, V and J genes were assigned by comparing TCR nucleotide sequences against IMGT/GENE-DB human TR gene sequences. The TCRdist pipeline was used in a later analysis to assign CDR3 sequences and most-parsimonious VDJ recombination scenarios. In a later analysis, each TCR beta chain was defined by its CDR3 amino acid sequence together with its V-gene family, and reads lacking a unique V-gene family were excluded. To address suspected cross-contamination and a sequencing artifact, a later analysis removed approximately 600 highly shared, low-generation-probability nucleotide sequences. A later analysis calculated a clonal expansion index for each public chain from normalized within-repertoire ranks of inferred template counts. In a later analysis, generation probabilities were computed with a VDJ recombination model fitted to out-of-frame rearrangements, and the resulting probabilities were checked against IGoR. Hypergeometric tests were used in a later analysis to score TCR-TCR, TCR-HLA and TCR-CMV co-occurrence, with a repertoire-size bias correction applied to the TCR pairs. A later analysis estimated false discovery rates by permuting HLA or CMV assignments 20 times. A later analysis grouped co-occurring TCRs with DBSCAN, adding TCRdist sequence similarity when clustering within HLA-allele-positive subsets. Co-occurrence clustering excluded repertoires with fewer than 30,000 or more than 120,000 public chains, plus five with anomalous nucleotide sharing. In its TCRdb copy, this immuneACCESS table keeps in-frame sequences only and misses some clones. Where compared with another copy, unresolved V genes explain less than half of these, and the others have no known cause. V, J and clone size were drawn from that table, and D and trimming were deduced from the DNA. The sample records 99,000 or so clones, under 85% of which are singletons. The ten most abundant clones make up over 7.5% of the sample.

A remark on this clone: The antigen it binds to is not known. Per-base quality was not reported, and no clone a single base away is much larger than it.

The TCR sequence derives from a woman aged 40 to 50 in good health and CMV-seropositive. The sequenced material came from PBMCs. The rearranged segments are TRBV5-4 and TRBJ2-5, with 7 bases matching TRBD1. The nucleotide sequence reads as follows: TGTGCCAGCAGTATCGACAGGGACGAGACCCAGTACTTC. It translates as CASSIDRDETQYF.